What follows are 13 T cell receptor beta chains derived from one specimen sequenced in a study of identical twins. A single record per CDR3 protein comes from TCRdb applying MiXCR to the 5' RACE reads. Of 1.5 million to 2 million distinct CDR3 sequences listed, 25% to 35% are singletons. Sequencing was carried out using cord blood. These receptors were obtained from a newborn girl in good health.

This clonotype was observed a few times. This CDR3 reads CSVRSWASQETQYF. The CDR3 nucleotides are TGCAGTGTCCGTAGCTGGGCATCACAAGAGACCCAGTACTTC. V and J are TRBV20-1 and TRBJ2-5; D not certain. The V and J ends lost 7 bases and 2 bases respectively, with 17 bases between them. The CDR3 totals 14 residues. In germline, CDR1 is DFQATT, CDR2 SNEGSKA (reference sequence).

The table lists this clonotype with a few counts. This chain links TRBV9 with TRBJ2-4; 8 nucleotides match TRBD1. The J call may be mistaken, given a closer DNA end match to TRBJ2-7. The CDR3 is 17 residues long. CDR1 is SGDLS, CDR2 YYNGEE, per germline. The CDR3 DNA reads TGTGCCAGCAGCGTAGGTCCTCGGACAGGGCATTTTGGCGAGCAGTACTTC. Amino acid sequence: CASSVGPRTGHFGEQYF.

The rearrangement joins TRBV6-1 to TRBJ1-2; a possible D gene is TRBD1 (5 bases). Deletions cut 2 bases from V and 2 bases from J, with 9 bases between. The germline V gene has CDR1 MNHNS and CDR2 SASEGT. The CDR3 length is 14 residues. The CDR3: CASSERDGNYGYTF. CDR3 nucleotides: TGTGCCAGCAGTGAAAGGGACGGGAACTATGGCTACACCTTC.

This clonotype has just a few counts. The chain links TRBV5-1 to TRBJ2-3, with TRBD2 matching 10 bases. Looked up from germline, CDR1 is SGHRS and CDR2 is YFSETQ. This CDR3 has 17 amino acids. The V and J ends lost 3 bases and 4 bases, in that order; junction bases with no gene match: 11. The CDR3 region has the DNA TGCGCCAGCAGCTGGGTCTTACAGCGGGGGGGCCCAGATACGCAGTATTTT. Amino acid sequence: CASSWVLQRGGPDTQYF. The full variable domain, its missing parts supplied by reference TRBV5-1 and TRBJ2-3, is KAGVTQTPRYLIKTRGQQVTLSCSPISGHRSVSWYQQTPGQGLQFLFEYFSETQRNKGNFPGRFSGRQFSNSRSEMNVSTLELGDSALYLCASSWVLQRGGPDTQYFGPGTRLTVL.

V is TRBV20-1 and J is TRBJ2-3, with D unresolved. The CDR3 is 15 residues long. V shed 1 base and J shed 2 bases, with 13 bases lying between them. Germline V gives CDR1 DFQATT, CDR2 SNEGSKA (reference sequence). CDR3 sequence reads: CSARAPARVTDTQYF. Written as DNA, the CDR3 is TGCAGTGCTAGAGCCCCGGCAAGGGTCACAGATACGCAGTATTTT.

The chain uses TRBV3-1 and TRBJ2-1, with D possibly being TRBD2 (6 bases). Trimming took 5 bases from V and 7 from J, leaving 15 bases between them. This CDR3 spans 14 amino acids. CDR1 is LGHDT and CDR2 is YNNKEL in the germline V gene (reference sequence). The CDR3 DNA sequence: TGTGCCAGCAGCATGGGGCTAGCGAAGAATGAGCAGTTCTTC. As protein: CASSMGLAKNEQFF.

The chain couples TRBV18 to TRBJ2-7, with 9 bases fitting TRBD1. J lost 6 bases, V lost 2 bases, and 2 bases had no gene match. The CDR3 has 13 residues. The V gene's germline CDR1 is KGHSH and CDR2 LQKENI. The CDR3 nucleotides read TGTGCCAGCTCACCAGGGACAGGGAGCGAGCAGTACTTC. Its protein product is CASSPGTGSEQYF.

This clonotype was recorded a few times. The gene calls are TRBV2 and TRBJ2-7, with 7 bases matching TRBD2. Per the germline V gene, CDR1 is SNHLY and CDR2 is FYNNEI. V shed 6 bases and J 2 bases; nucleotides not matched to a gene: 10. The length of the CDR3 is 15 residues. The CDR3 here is CASSEGTTPTYEQYF. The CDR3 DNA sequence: TGTGCCAGCAGCGAGGGGACTACCCCAACCTACGAGCAGTACTTC. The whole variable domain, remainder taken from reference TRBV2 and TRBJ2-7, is EPEVTQTPSHQVTQMGQEVILRCVPISNHLYFYWYRQILGQKVEFLVSFYNNEISEKSEIFDDQFSVERPDGSNFTLKIRSTKLEDSAMYFCASSEGTTPTYEQYFGPGTRLTVT.

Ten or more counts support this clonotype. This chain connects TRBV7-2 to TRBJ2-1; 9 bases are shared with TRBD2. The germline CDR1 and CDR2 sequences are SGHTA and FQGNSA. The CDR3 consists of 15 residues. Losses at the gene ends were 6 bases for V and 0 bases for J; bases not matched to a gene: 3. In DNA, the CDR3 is TGTGCCAGCAGGAGTAGCGGGAGCTCCTACAATGAGCAGTTCTTC. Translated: CASRSSGSSYNEQFF.

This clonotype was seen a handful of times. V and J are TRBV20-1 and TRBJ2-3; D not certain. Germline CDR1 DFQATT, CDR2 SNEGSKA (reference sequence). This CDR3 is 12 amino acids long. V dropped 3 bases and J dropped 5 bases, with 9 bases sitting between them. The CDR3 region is CSASCVKDTQYF. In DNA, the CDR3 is TGCAGTGCTAGTTGCGTGAAAGATACGCAGTATTTT.

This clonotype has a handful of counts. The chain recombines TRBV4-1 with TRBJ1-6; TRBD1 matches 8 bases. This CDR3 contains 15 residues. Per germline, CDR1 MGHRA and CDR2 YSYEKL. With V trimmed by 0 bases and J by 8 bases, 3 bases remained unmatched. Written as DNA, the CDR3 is TGCGCCAGCAGCCAAGATGAGACAGGGGATTCACCCCTCCACTTT. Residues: CASSQDETGDSPLHF.

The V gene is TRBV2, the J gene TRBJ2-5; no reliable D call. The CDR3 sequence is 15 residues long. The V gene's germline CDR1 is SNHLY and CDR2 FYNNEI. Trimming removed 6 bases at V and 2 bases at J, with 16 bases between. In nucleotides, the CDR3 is TGTGCCAGCAGGATCGGCGGAGCACCTCAAGAGACCCAGTACTTC. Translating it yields CASRIGGAPQETQYF. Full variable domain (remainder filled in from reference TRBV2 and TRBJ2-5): EPEVTQTPSHQVTQMGQEVILRCVPISNHLYFYWYRQILGQKVEFLVSFYNNEISEKSEIFDDQFSVERPDGSNFTLKIRSTKLEDSAMYFCASRIGGAPQETQYFGPGTRLLVL.

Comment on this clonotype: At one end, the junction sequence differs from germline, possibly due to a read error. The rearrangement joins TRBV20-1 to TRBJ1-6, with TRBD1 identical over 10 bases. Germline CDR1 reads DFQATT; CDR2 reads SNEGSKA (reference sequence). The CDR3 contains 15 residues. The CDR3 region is CSASPGTGESSPPHF. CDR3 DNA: TGCAGTGCTAGTCCCGGGACAGGGGAGAGTTCACCCCCCCACTTT.